The present T cell receptor (beta chain) was sequenced within a study of T-cell memory formation after mild COVID-19. The V end was cut by 2 bases, the J end by 5 bases, with 13 bases between. Germline assignment: CDR1 SGDLS and CDR2 YYNGEE. CDR3 length: 14 amino acids. One entry per CDR3 protein results from TCRdb running MiXCR on the 5' RACE reads. Among 250,000 to 300,000 distinct CDR3 sequences listed, 15% to 20% were seen once. This chain uses TRBV9 with TRBJ1-2, with a possible D match to TRBD1 (5 bases). This TCR was recovered from a young man who had mild COVID-19 (a few samples of this study predate the infection). Cell type and time point are not known. Sample: PBMCs or a T cell subset sorted from them (not recorded which). CDR3 sequence reads: CASSVPGGGYGYTF. Here the CDR3 DNA reads TGTGCCAGCAGCGTTCCGGGGGGAGGTTATGGCTACACCTTC.